The 14 T cell receptor beta chains below come from one sample, sequenced in a study of Ad26.COV2.S vaccination and SARS-CoV-2 variants. Stated treatment: about 20 received Ad26.COV2.S at low or high dose, single or two shots; 5 received placebo; per-sample allocation not given. Day 63 after the first vaccine or placebo injection was the time point for sampling. Clones were read by immunoSEQ multiplex PCR, and TCRdb kept only the in-frame ones, dropping some. Of some 350,000 clones in the sample, 85% were seen once. This specimen was peripheral blood, taken in a trial of Ad26.COV2.S vaccine versus placebo. The receptors were sampled from a person aged 18 to 65 who received the Ad26.COV2.S COVID-19 vaccine or a placebo.

The chain is built from TRBV19 and TRBJ1-5, with 9 nucleotides matching TRBD1. This CDR3 spans 15 amino acids. V dropped 7 bases and J dropped 6; count of bases not matched to a gene: 10. From germline, CDR1 is LNHDA and CDR2 SQIVND (reference sequence). In DNA, the CDR3 is TGTGCCAGTACCCCCGGGACAGGGTACGGTCAGCCCCAGCATTTT. Encoded protein: CASTPGTGYGQPQHF.

Only a few counts were recorded for this clone. This sequence joins TRBV7-6 and TRBJ2-3, with 7 bases matching TRBD2. V shed 5 bases, J shed 2 bases, and the junction held 7 bases outside the gene matches. CDR3 length: 15 amino acids. Germline V gives CDR1 SGHVS, CDR2 FNYEAQ. Here the CDR3 DNA reads TGTGCCAGCAGCCGGGAGGACTTCTCCACAGATACGCAGTATTTT. Translated, it gives CASSREDFSTDTQYF.

The gene calls are TRBV6-6 and TRBJ2-5; 7 nucleotides align to TRBD2. CDR1 is MNHNY and CDR2 is SVGAGI in the germline V gene (reference sequence). With 2 bases clipped from V and 0 bases from J, the junction kept 6 bases outside the gene matches. This CDR3 has 16 residues. CDR3 residues: CASSYRLAADQETQYF. The CDR3 DNA reads as TGTGCCAGCAGTTACCGGCTAGCGGCCGACCAAGAGACCCAGTACTTC.

The chain joins TRBV27 to TRBJ1-4; D not resolved. This CDR3 region has 15 residues. Germline loops: CDR1 MNHEY, CDR2 SMNVEV (reference sequence). Trimming cost V 2 bases and J 0 bases, with 7 bases left between them. CDR3: CASSLIRATNEKLFF. In DNA, the CDR3 is TGTGCCAGCAGTTTAATACGGGCAACTAATGAAAAACTGTTTTTT.

This chain connects TRBV3-1 (or the pseudogene TRBV3-2) to TRBJ2-7; 7 bases map to TRBD1. This CDR3 contains 14 residues. Trimming cost V 1 base and J 3 bases; bases outside gene matches: 3. CDR1 is LGHDT and CDR2 is YNNKEL in the germline V gene (reference sequence). The CDR3 loop is CASSQANRGYEQYF. CDR3 nucleotide sequence: TGTGCCAGCAGCCAAGCTAACAGGGGCTACGAGCAGTACTTC.

This clone was detected only once. This chain connects TRBV7-9 to TRBJ2-3; D could derive from TRBD1 or TRBD2 (5 bases each). V was shortened by 10 bases and J by 6 bases, with 17 bases between the two germline ends. The CDR3 is made up of 13 amino acids. CDR1 SEHNR and CDR2 FQNEAQ come from the germline V gene (reference sequence). The CDR3 coding sequence is TGTGCCACCCGGGGCCGGATTAAGGATACGCAGTATTTT. As protein: CATRGRIKDTQYF.

CDR3 amino acids: CASSPTSGYGGETQYF. The CDR3 DNA reads as TGTGCCAGCTCACCGACTAGCGGTTATGGGGGAGAGACCCAGTACTTC. V and J are TRBV18 and TRBJ2-5; TRBD2 matches at 9 bases. The CDR3 is 16 residues long. The V gene's germline CDR1 is KGHSH and CDR2 LQKENI. The J segment lost 4 bases and the V segment lost 3 bases, leaving 9 bases of the junction unmatched.

The chain couples TRBV20-1 to TRBJ2-7; no reliable D call. Germline CDR1 is DFQATT and CDR2 is SNEGSKA (reference sequence). The length of the CDR3 is 13 residues. V lost 3 bases and J 2 bases, leaving 11 bases between the germline ends. DNA of the CDR3: TGCAGTGCTAGTACTGCAGCGACCTACGAGCAGTACTTC. It encodes CSASTAATYEQYF.

This sequence joins TRBV10-3 and TRBJ1-6; 7 bases agree with TRBD1. Germline V gene lookup returns CDR1 ENHRY and CDR2 SYGVKD. There are 17 residues in the CDR3. V lost 3 bases, J lost 8 bases, and 13 bases stayed unmatched. CDR3 loop: CAISETATGRGDSPLHF. CDR3 DNA: TGTGCCATCAGTGAAACCGCGACAGGGAGAGGCGATTCACCCCTCCACTTT.

This chain connects TRBV10-3 to TRBJ2-7; 8 bases are a match to TRBD1. There are 15 residues in the CDR3. The germline CDR1 and CDR2 sequences are ENHRY and SYGVKD. V shed 6 bases, J shed 6 bases, and the junction held 13 bases outside the gene matches. CDR3 amino acids: CAIRHTDDRGLEQYF. CDR3 bases: TGTGCCATCAGACACACCGACGACAGGGGCCTCGAGCAGTACTTC.

J is TRBJ1-2 and V is TRBV27; 7 nucleotides match TRBD1. V lost 2 bases, J lost 4 bases, and 4 bases stayed unmatched. The germline gives CDR1 MNHEY, CDR2 SMNVEV (reference sequence). The CDR3 is made up of 14 amino acids. CDR3 region: CASSLQRQGYGYTF. The DNA for the CDR3 is TGTGCCAGCAGTTTACAACGACAGGGCTATGGCTACACCTTC.

V gene TRBV2 combines with J gene TRBJ1-2, with D unclear. The germline V gene encodes CDR1 SNHLY and CDR2 FYNNEI. The CDR3 runs to 15 residues. Trimming cost V 6 bases and J 0 bases, with 14 bases left between them. The CDR3 region has the DNA TGTGCCAGCAGCTTCGACATGAGGGCTAACTATGGCTACACCTTC. It is translated as CASSFDMRANYGYTF.

The chain couples TRBV7-2 to TRBJ2-1; D possibly corresponds to TRBD1 (5 bases). The germline gives CDR1 SGHTA, CDR2 FQGNSA. This CDR3 comprises 16 residues. Trimming removed 1 base from V and 2 bases from J, with 12 bases in between. The DNA of the CDR3 is TGTGCCAGCAGCTTAGGGCCCAAGACAGCCTACAATGAGCAGTTCTTC. It encodes CASSLGPKTAYNEQFF.

V usage is TRBV29-1 and J usage is TRBJ2-7; D may be TRBD1 or TRBD2 (5 bases each). Germline lookup yields CDR1 SQVTM and CDR2 ANQGSEA. Trimming pared 6 bases from V and 5 bases from J, leaving 17 bases between. The CDR3 totals 13 residues. The CDR3 bases are TGCAGCGTGAGAGGGGTCTTTAGCCACGAGCAGTACTTC. The encoded protein is CSVRGVFSHEQYF.